Below are 20 T cell receptor beta chains sequenced from a single sample in a study of blood T cell repertoires in COVID-19. TCRdb keeps only in-frame clones here, not all; method: immunoSEQ multiplex PCR. The data show around 190,000 clones, roughly 88% seen once. The sequenced sample was peripheral blood. These receptors were obtained from a middle-aged man with COVID-19, enrolled during active disease.

This clone has only one observation. The V gene is TRBV11-2, the J gene TRBJ2-3, with 8 bases that match TRBD2. From germline, CDR1 is SGHAT and CDR2 FQNNGV. The length of the CDR3 is 15 residues. The ends lost 11 bases at V and 1 base at J; junction bases unmatched: 11. The CDR3 sequence is CAAKTGGAGTDTQYF. Written as DNA, the CDR3 is TGTGCCGCAAAGACCGGGGGGGCCGGCACAGATACGCAGTATTTT.

V and J are TRBV11-2 and TRBJ1-3; D is ambiguous. The germline gives CDR1 SGHAT, CDR2 FQNNGV. The CDR3 is made up of 16 amino acids. The germline V and J ends were trimmed by 5 bases and 0 bases, with 14 bases remaining between them. The CDR3 loop reads CASSTSGGYSGNTIYF. In nucleotides, the CDR3 is TGTGCCAGCAGCACCAGCGGCGGATACTCTGGAAACACCATATATTTT.

The chain has TRBV2 and TRBJ1-2; 11 bases align to TRBD1. V shed 6 bases and J 4 bases; nucleotides not matched to a gene: 4. The CDR3 has 14 residues. Germline assignment: CDR1 SNHLY and CDR2 FYNNEI. The CDR3 protein is CASSGQGAVYGYTF. As DNA, the CDR3 is TGTGCCAGCAGCGGACAGGGGGCGGTCTATGGCTACACCTTC.

The rearrangement joins TRBV2 to TRBJ2-1; 11 nucleotides line up with TRBD2. The germline V gene encodes CDR1 SNHLY and CDR2 FYNNEI. This CDR3 is built from 16 residues. V shed 5 bases, J shed 3 bases, and the junction held 6 bases outside the gene matches. The CDR3, as DNA: TGTGCCAGCAGTCGGGCTAGCGGGGGGAACTACAATGAGCAGTTCTTC. Amino acids: CASSRASGGNYNEQFF.

Note on this clone: Other DNA sequences in the same sample also yield this CDR3. The gene calls are TRBV7-3 and TRBJ2-5; D is possibly TRBD1 (8 bases). CDR1 is SGHTA and CDR2 is FQGTGA in the germline V gene. CDR3 length: 14 residues. The V and J ends lost 5 bases and 5 bases respectively, with 15 bases between them. The CDR3 DNA follows: TGTGCCAGCAGCCGTACAGGGGGAGGGGAGACCCAGTACTTC. Protein: CASSRTGGGETQYF.

This chain links TRBV7-2 with TRBJ1-2, with unresolved D. From germline, CDR1 is SGHTA and CDR2 FQGNSA. V shed 5 bases and J shed 4 bases, with 8 bases lying between them. This CDR3 contains 12 residues. In nucleotides, the CDR3 is TGTGCCAGCAGCGTCGGTATCTATGGCTACACCTTC. As protein: CASSVGIYGYTF.

The chain is built from TRBV5-1 and TRBJ2-7; 12 bases fit TRBD2. The junction had 5 bases not matched to a gene; V was cut back by 4 bases and J by 0 bases. The germline gives CDR1 SGHRS, CDR2 YFSETQ. The CDR3 runs 16 residues. Written as DNA, the CDR3 is TGCGCCAGCAGCGAGGGGACTAGCGGGCCCTCCTACGAGCAGTACTTC. Residues: CASSEGTSGPSYEQYF. Looking up the rest from reference TRBV5-1 and TRBJ2-7 gives the full variable domain: KAGVTQTPRYLIKTRGQQVTLSCSPISGHRSVSWYQQTPGQGLQFLFEYFSETQRNKGNFPGRFSGRQFSNSRSEMNVSTLELGDSALYLCASSEGTSGPSYEQYFGPGTRLTVT.

This clone was found once. The V call is TRBV27, the J call TRBJ2-1, with TRBD2 identical over 8 bases. Trimming at V came to 7 bases and at J to 8 bases, leaving 13 bases not matched to a gene. The CDR3 loop spans 15 amino acids. Germline CDR1 reads MNHEY; CDR2 reads SMNVEV (reference sequence). This chain's CDR3 is CASTFQAGVVDEQFF. In nucleotides, the CDR3 is TGTGCCAGCACTTTTCAAGCGGGAGTCGTTGATGAGCAGTTCTTC.

The chain links TRBV20-1 to TRBJ1-5; D is uncertain. CDR1 is DFQATT and CDR2 is SNEGSKA in the germline V gene (reference sequence). The germline V and J ends were trimmed by 3 bases and 3 bases, with 15 bases remaining between them. The CDR3 length is 15 residues. CDR3 sequence reads: CSASLYSGDNQPQHF. The CDR3 region has the DNA TGCAGTGCTAGTCTTTATTCAGGTGACAATCAGCCCCAGCATTTT.

V usage is TRBV6-5 and J usage is TRBJ2-7; D is possibly TRBD1 (6 bases). The CDR3 is 16 residues long. The germline V and J ends were trimmed by 2 bases and 2 bases, with 16 bases remaining between them. Germline assignment: CDR1 MNHEY and CDR2 SVGAGI. The CDR3 DNA reads TGTGCCAGCAGTTACAAACAGGGAACAGCCGCCTACGAGCAGTACTTC. It translates to CASSYKQGTAAYEQYF.

This clone was seen a handful of times. This chain connects TRBV6-2 or TRBV6-3 to TRBJ1-2, with 7 bases matching TRBD1. CDR1 is MNHEY, CDR2 SVGEGT, per germline. The CDR3 contains 12 residues. V dropped 5 bases and J dropped 7; count of bases not matched to a gene: 4. The DNA for the CDR3 is TGTGCCAGCAGTCACAGGGGAACTGGCTACACCTTC. It codes for CASSHRGTGYTF.

The V call is TRBV11-2, the J call TRBJ1-6, with TRBD1 matching over 9 bases. The length of the CDR3 is 15 residues. Trimming removed 5 bases from V and 8 bases from J; junction bases left unmatched: 7. CDR1 SGHAT and CDR2 FQNNGV come from the germline V gene. The chain's CDR3 is CASSPTGQGYSPLHF. The DNA of the CDR3 is TGTGCCAGCAGCCCAACGGGACAGGGTTATTCACCCCTCCACTTT.

This clone came up a few times. The chain employs TRBV18 and TRBJ2-5, with TRBD1 matching 9 bases. The junction had 4 bases not matched to a gene; V was cut back by 0 bases and J by 5 bases. The CDR3 spans 15 residues. Per the germline V gene, CDR1 is KGHSH and CDR2 is LQKENI. The CDR3 region has the DNA TGTGCCAGCTCACCACCTTTACAGGGGGCGGAGACCCAGTACTTC. Its translation is CASSPPLQGAETQYF.

The chain uses TRBV5-6 and TRBJ2-7; 13 bases line up with TRBD2. Losses at the gene ends were 4 bases for V and 7 bases for J; bases not matched to a gene: 5. Germline V lookup: CDR1 SGHDT, CDR2 YYEEEE. CDR3 length equals 14 residues. DNA for the CDR3: TGTGCCAGCAGCCTCAGGACTAGCGGGAGTGAGCAGTACTTC. Protein product: CASSLRTSGSEQYF.

A note on this clone: The same CDR3 arises from other DNA sequences in this sample as well. The gene calls are TRBV7-3 and TRBJ1-1, with TRBD1 as a possible D gene (5 bases). Looked up from germline, CDR1 is SGHTA and CDR2 is FQGTGA. The CDR3 contains 13 residues. Trimming cost V 5 bases and J 1 base, with 8 bases left between them. As DNA, the CDR3 is TGTGCCAGCAGCAGTCAGGGGAACACTGAAGCTTTCTTT. Translating it yields CASSSQGNTEAFF.

The chain combines TRBV6-2 or TRBV6-3 with TRBJ1-5; 8 positions agree with TRBD1. The CDR3 is 14 residues long. In germline, CDR1 is MNHEY, CDR2 SVGEGT. J gave up 6 bases and V 6 bases, and 7 bases lay outside the gene matches. The CDR3 region has the DNA TGTGCCAGCAGCAGGACAGGGTCGGGTCAGCCCCAGCATTTT. Translating it yields CASSRTGSGQPQHF.

This chain's CDR3 is CASSRGGGPGRYEQYF. In nucleotides, the CDR3 is TGTGCCAGCAGCCGGGGAGGGGGACCTGGCAGGTACGAGCAGTACTTC. V usage is TRBV3-1 (or the pseudogene TRBV3-2) and J usage is TRBJ2-7; possible D gene TRBD2, 7 bases. CDR1 and CDR2 from the germline V gene are LGHDT and YNNKEL (reference sequence). This CDR3 has 16 residues. V was pared by 4 bases and J by 4 bases, with 20 bases between.

J is TRBJ1-3 and V is TRBV7-9; D ambiguous. This CDR3 is 14 amino acids long. V was pared by 6 bases and J by 0 bases, with 9 bases between. Germline loops: CDR1 SEHNR, CDR2 FQNEAQ (reference sequence). CDR3 amino acids: CASRRGISGNTIYF. CDR3 bases: TGTGCCAGCAGACGAGGAATCTCTGGAAACACCATATATTTT. The full variable domain, in which reference TRBV7-9 and TRBJ1-3 provide the parts outside the CDR3, is DTGVSQNPRHKITKRGQNVTFRCDPISEHNRLYWYRQTLGQGPEFLTYFQNEAQLEKSRLLSDRFSAERPKGSFSTLEIQRTEQGDSAMYLCASRRGISGNTIYFGEGSWLTVV.

This chain joins TRBV6-6 and TRBJ2-1; D may be TRBD2 (6 bases). CDR3 length: 13 amino acids. Trimming removed 8 bases from V and 2 bases from J, with 10 bases in between. In germline, CDR1 is MNHNY, CDR2 SVGAGI (reference sequence). CDR3 amino acids: CASGAGTYNEQFF. The CDR3 DNA reads as TGTGCCAGCGGTGCGGGAACCTACAATGAGCAGTTCTTC.

V is TRBV19 and J is TRBJ2-6; possibly TRBD2 for D (5 bases). The germline gives CDR1 LNHDA, CDR2 SQIVND (reference sequence). The CDR3 covers 16 residues. The ends were cut back, 8 bases at V and 4 bases at J, with 18 bases in the middle. The CDR3 region has the DNA TGTGCCAGTTTAGTACCGAGGGCAAAGGGGGCCAACGTCCTGACTTTC. Translating gives CASLVPRAKGANVLTF. The whole variable domain, remainder taken from reference TRBV19 and TRBJ2-6, is DGGITQSPKYLFRKEGQNVTLSCEQNLNHDAMYWYRQDPGQGLRLIYYSQIVNDFQKGDIAEGYSVSREKKESFPLTVTSAQKNPTAFYLCASLVPRAKGANVLTFGAGSRLTVL.